This T cell receptor (beta chain) was recovered during a study of post-analysis software for immune sequencing data. About the study: Recorded subtypes: relapsing-remitting, secondary progressive, progressive-relapsing; some patients unannotated.

Tagging with unique molecular identifiers was a feature of the TCR beta cDNA libraries. In TCRdb, the PCR reads were re-called with MiXCR into one record per CDR3 protein. The sample comprises about half a million distinct CDR3 sequences, 34% of which are singletons, and around 5.9% rests with the top ten. This clonotype was counted a single time. The target antigen is unknown. Whole-study results and caveats: With F measure, samples from one preparation batch clustered together strongly. Five TRBV segments were significantly more frequent in patients than in controls. TRBV5-6, TRBV5-1 and TRBV20-1 were among these segments. Significantly lower normalized Chao1 diversity was found in patients with multiple sclerosis relative to controls.

This CDR3 has 13 amino acids. V lost 2 bases and J 4 bases, leaving 9 bases between the germline ends. Germline CDR1 reads LGHDT; CDR2 reads YNNKEL (reference sequence). Input material: blood. The clonotype was recovered from a girl aged 2-17 years with multiple sclerosis. The chain uses TRBV3-1 and TRBJ2-7; TRBD2 might be the D (5 bases). The chain's CDR3 is CASSQLSGYEQYF. The DNA for the CDR3 is TGTGCCAGCAGCCAACTCTCGGGGTACGAGCAGTACTTC.